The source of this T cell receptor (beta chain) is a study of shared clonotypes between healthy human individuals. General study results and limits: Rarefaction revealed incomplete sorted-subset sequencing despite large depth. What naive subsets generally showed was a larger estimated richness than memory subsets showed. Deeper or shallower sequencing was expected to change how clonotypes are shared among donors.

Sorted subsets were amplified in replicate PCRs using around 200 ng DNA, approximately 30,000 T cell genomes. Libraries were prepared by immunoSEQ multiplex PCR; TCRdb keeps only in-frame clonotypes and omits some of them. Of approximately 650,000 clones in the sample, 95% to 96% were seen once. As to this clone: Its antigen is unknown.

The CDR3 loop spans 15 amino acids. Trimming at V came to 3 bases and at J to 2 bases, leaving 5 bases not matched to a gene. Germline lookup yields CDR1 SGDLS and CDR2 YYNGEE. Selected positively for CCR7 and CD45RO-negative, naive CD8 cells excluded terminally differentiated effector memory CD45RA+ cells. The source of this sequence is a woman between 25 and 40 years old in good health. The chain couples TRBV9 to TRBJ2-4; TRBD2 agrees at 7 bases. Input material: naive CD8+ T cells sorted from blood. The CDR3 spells CASSDGGSSKNIQYF. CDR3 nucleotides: TGTGCCAGCAGCGACGGCGGGAGCTCCAAAAACATTCAGTACTTC.